This T cell receptor (beta chain) originates from a study of vaccination effects on CD4 cells after COVID-19. As for the study in general: Following the second dose by a median of 72 days, the post-vaccine samples were obtained.

Notes on this clone: The antigen is unknown.

Sequencing used immunoSEQ multiplex PCR; TCRdb keeps in-frame clones, though not all of them. Among over 45,000 clones listed, around 70% were seen once. From germline, CDR1 is WNHNN and CDR2 SYGVQD (reference sequence). J was trimmed by 1 base and V by 3 bases; bases with no gene match: 12. This CDR3 has 17 residues. Regarding the study as a whole: Clones that were induced by infection or by vaccine showed marked contraction late after vaccination. Nearly all vaccine-induced clones in healthy recipients recognized only SARS-CoV-2.

Subsequent to a culture period of about ten days, CD4+ T cells were isolated. The vaccine given was either BNT162b2 or mRNA-1273, in two doses. People in the vaccine group had not been infected with SARS-CoV-2 before, and their nucleocapsid antibodies were negative. The clonotype comes from a human donor who received a COVID-19 vaccine. The chain joins TRBV10-1 to TRBJ2-7; 7 bases agree with TRBD1. Here the sequenced sample was CD4+ T cells from PBMCs cultured without peptide, taken after COVID-19 vaccination. The CDR3 region is CASSESVGTAYSYEQYF. The CDR3 DNA follows: TGCGCCAGCAGTGAAAGTGTGGGGACAGCTTATTCCTACGAGCAGTACTTC.